This T cell receptor (beta chain) was retrieved from a study of T cell responses to AZD1222 COVID-19 vaccine. The CDR3 loop spans 14 amino acids. The germline V and J ends were trimmed by 0 bases and 7 bases, with 10 bases remaining between them. CDR1 and CDR2 (germline): LGHNA, YNFKEQ. The study's findings and limits: Among spike-specific TCRs, nearly half reportedly target unmutated variant regions. Sampled repertoires all dated from after the peak T cell response. White British ancestry dominated among donors, who included more females, and clonal diversity was possibly underestimated.

The data were produced by immunoSEQ multiplex PCR, yet TCRdb's version contains in-frame clones alone and is incomplete. The sample includes some 130,000 clones, about nine tenths of them seen just once. Regarding this clone: Its antigen is not identified.

The V and J genes are TRBV4-2 and TRBJ1-5; no clear D gene. This receptor was taken from an adult in good health. Sequences were derived from peripheral blood, sampled on day 0 of AZD1222 vaccination. CDR3 DNA: TGTGCCAGCAGCCAAGATAGGGCAGTGCAGCCCCAGCATTTT. Amino acids: CASSQDRAVQPQHF.